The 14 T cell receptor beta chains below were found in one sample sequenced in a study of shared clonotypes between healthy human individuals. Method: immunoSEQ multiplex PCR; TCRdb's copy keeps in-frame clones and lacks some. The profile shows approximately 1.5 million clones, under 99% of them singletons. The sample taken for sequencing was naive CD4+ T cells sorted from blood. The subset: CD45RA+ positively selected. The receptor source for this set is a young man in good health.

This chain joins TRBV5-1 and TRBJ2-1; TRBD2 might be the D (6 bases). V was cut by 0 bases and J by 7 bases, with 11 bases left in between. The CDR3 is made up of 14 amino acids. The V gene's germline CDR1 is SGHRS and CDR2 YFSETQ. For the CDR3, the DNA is TGCGCCAGCAGCTTGGTTAGACTAGATAATGAGCAGTTCTTC. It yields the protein CASSLVRLDNEQFF.

CDR3 loop: CASSDPRDRFSGANVLTF. As DNA, the CDR3 is TGTGCCAGCAGTGACCCCCGGGACAGATTCTCTGGGGCCAACGTCCTGACTTTC. The rearrangement joins TRBV6-4 to TRBJ2-6, with 7 bases that match TRBD1. V shed 2 bases and J 0 bases; nucleotides not matched to a gene: 7. Germline-derived CDR1 and CDR2 are MRHNA and SNTAGT. The CDR3 has 18 amino acids.

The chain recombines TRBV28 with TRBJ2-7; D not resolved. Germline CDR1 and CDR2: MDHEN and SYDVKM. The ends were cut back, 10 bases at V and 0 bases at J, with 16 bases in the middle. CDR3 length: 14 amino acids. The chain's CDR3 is CATLTNLLSYEQYF. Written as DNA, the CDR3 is TGTGCCACCCTAACCAACTTGCTCTCCTACGAGCAGTACTTC.

CDR3 loop: CASRTGTGPLSGYTF. The CDR3, as DNA: TGTGCCAGCAGAACCGGGACAGGCCCCCTCAGTGGCTACACCTTC. The chain uses TRBV6-5 and TRBJ1-2, with TRBD1 matching over 8 bases. J gave up 7 bases and V 6 bases, and 13 bases lay outside the gene matches. CDR1 and CDR2 from the germline V gene are MNHEY and SVGAGI. There are 15 residues in the CDR3.

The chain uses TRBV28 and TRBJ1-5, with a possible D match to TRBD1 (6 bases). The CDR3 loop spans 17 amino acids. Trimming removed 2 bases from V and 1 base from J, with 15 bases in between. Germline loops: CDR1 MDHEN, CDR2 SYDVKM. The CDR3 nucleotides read TGTGCCAGCAGTTTAGGCGGGGGGGCCTTAAGCAATCAGCCCCAGCATTTT. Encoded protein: CASSLGGGALSNQPQHF.

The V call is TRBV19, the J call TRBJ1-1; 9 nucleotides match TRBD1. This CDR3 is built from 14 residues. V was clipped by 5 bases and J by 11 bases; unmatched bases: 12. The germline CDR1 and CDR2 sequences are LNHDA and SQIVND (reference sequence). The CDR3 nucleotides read TGTGCCAGTAGTTACCCGGGACAGGGACTTACGGCTTTCTTT. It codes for CASSYPGQGLTAFF.

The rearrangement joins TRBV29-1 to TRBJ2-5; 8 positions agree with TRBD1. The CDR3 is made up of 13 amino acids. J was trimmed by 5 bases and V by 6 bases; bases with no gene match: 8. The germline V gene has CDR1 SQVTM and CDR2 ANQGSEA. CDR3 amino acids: CSVSTGARETQYF. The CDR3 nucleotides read TGCAGCGTGTCGACAGGGGCTCGCGAGACCCAGTACTTC. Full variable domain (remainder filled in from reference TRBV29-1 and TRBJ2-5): SAVISQKPSRDICQRGTSLTIQCQVDSQVTMMFWYRQQPGQSLTLIATANQGSEATYESGFVIDKFPISRPNLTFSTLTVSNMSPEDSSIYLCSVSTGARETQYFGPGTRLLVL.

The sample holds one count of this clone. The CDR3 reads CASSVRQGSSYNEQFF. For the CDR3, the DNA is TGTGCCAGCAGCGTCAGACAGGGAAGCTCCTACAATGAGCAGTTCTTC. J is TRBJ2-1 and V is TRBV9; 7 nucleotides line up with TRBD1. V shed 2 bases, J shed 0 bases, and the junction held 5 bases outside the gene matches. The germline V gene encodes CDR1 SGDLS and CDR2 YYNGEE. The CDR3 runs 16 residues.

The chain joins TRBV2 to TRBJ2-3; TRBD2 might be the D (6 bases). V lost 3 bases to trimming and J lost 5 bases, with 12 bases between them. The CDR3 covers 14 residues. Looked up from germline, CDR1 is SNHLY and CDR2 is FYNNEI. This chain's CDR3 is CASSDQGGLDTQYF. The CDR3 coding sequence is TGTGCCAGCAGTGATCAGGGAGGTTTAGATACGCAGTATTTT.

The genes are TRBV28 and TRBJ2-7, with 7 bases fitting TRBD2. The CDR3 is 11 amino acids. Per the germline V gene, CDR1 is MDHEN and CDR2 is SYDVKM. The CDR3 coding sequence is TGTACGGCGGGAGTCACCCACGAGCAGTACTTC. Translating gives CTAGVTHEQYF.

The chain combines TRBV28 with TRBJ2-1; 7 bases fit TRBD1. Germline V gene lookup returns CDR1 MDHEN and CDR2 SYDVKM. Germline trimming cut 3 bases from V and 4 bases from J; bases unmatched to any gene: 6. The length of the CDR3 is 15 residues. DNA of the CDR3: TGTGCCAGCAGTTTTTTAGGGGGCGGTTACAATGAGCAGTTCTTC. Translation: CASSFLGGGYNEQFF.

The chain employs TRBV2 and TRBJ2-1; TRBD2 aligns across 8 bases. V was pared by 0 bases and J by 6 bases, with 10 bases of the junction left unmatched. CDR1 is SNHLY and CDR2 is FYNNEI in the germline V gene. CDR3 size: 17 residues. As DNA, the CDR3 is TGTGCCAGCAGTGAAGCTGGCGGGGGGAGGGCCGTCAATGAGCAGTTCTTC. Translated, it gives CASSEAGGGRAVNEQFF.

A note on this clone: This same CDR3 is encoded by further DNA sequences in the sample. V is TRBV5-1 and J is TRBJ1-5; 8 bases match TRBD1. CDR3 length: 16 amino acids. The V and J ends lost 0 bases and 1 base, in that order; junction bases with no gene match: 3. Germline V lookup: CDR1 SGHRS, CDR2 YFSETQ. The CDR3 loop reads CASSLGTGSSNQPQHF. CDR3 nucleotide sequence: TGCGCCAGCAGCTTGGGGACAGGGTCGAGCAATCAGCCCCAGCATTTT.

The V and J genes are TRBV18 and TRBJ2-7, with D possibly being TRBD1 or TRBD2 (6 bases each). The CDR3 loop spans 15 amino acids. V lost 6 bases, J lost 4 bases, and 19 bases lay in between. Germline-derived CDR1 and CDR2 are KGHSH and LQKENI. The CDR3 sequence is CASSRTGAVGYEQYF. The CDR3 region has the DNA TGTGCCAGCTCCCGGACGGGGGCTGTGGGTTACGAGCAGTACTTC.